This record covers a single TCR beta chain. As yet, its antigen is unknown. Each CDR3 protein gets one entry after TCRdb re-called the 5' RACE reads with MiXCR. In the table there are approximately 100,000 distinct CDR3 sequences, 24% of which are singletons. This record belongs to a study of CD8 T cells in ankylosing spondylitis. Study observations and caveats: Previous work reported some of these motif variants in the synovial fluid and blood of reactive arthritis. In ankylosing spondylitis blood, a motif of seven or eight highly homologous TCR beta variants appeared characteristic.

The CDR3 totals 14 residues. CDR1 MNHNS and CDR2 SASEGT come from the germline V gene. V lost 5 bases and J lost 7, with 15 bases in between. The chain recombines TRBV6-1 with TRBJ1-5; D is ambiguous. This clonotype originated in a male donor with ankylosing spondylitis. Material for sequencing was synovial fluid, either unsorted or a sorted T cell fraction (not recorded which). For the CDR3, the DNA is TGTGCCAGCAGTCCGGACTTGTTGGAACAGCCCCAGCATTTT. Encoded protein: CASSPDLLEQPQHF.